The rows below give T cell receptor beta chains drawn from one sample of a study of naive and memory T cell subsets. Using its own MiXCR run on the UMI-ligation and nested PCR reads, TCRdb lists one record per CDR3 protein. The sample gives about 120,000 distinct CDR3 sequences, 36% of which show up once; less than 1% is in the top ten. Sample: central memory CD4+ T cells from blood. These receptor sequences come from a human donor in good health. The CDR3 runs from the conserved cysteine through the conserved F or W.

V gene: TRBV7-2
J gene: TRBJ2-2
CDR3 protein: CASSLTSGSAGELFF

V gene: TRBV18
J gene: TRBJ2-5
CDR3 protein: CATRRTKGETQYF

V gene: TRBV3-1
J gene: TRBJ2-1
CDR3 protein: CASSPGTSGRASVNEQFF

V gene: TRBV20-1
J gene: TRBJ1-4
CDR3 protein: CSALLATNEKLFF

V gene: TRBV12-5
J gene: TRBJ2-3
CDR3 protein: CASGLVLRRDTDTQYF

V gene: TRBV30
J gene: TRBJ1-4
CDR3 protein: CAWSVLTTNEKLFF

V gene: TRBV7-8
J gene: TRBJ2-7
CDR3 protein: CASTIGAGEQYF

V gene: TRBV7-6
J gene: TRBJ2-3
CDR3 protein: CASSLEGAGTTDTQYF

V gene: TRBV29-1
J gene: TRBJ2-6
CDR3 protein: CSVEDWYSGANVLTF

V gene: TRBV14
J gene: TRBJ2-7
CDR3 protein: CASSHSTTGGGQYF

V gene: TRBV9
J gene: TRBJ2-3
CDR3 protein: CASNPSGKVTDTQYF

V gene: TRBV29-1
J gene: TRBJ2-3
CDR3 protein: CSVAPGLAGTTDTQYF

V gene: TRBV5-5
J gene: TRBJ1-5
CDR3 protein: CASSPWGPNQPQHF

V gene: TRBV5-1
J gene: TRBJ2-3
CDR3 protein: CASSADGDTQYF

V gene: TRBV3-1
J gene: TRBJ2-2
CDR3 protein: CASSQGDTRGGELFF

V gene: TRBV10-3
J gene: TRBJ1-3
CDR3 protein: CAITKTGRGNTIYF

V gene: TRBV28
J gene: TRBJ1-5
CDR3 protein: CASIAVLNQPQHF

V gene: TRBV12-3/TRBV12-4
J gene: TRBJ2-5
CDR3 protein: CASSDMVQETQYF

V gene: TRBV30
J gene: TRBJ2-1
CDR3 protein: CAWRKAGVTHNEQFF

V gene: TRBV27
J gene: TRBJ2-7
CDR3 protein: CASSARPGQGAAYEQYF

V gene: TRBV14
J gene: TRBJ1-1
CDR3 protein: CASSLGPSILNTEAFF

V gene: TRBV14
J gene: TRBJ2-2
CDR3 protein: CASSQVIGPYTGELFF

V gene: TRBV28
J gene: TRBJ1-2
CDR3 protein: CASRFRSFNYGYTF

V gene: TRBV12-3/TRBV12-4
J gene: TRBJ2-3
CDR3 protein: CASSNSGPTDTQYF

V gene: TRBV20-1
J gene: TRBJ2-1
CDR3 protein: CSAGQGSSYNEQFF

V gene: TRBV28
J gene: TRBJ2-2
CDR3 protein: CASSSVSGRMNTGELFF